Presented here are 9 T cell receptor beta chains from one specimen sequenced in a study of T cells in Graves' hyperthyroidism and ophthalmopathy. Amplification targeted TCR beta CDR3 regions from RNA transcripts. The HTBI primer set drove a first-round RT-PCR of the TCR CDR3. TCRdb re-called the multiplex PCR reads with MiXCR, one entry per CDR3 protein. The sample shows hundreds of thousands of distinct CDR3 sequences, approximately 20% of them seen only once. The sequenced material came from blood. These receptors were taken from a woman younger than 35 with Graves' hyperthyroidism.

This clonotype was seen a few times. In DNA, the CDR3 is TGTGCCAGCAGTTTTCGCAGACACACTGAAGCTTTCTTT. This codes for CASSFRRHTEAFF. The rearrangement uses TRBV6-2 or TRBV6-3 and TRBJ1-1; D not certain. CDR1 is MNHEY and CDR2 is SVGEGT in the germline V gene. This CDR3 is 13 amino acids long. The V gene lost 4 bases and the J gene lost 3 bases, with 9 bases spanning the gap.

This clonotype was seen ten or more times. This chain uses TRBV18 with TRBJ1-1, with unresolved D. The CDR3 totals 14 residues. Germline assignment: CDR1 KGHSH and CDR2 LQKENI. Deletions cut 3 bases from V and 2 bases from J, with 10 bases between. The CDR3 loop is CASSPLRTNTEAFF. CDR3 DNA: TGTGCCAGCTCACCGCTACGGACCAACACTGAAGCTTTCTTT.

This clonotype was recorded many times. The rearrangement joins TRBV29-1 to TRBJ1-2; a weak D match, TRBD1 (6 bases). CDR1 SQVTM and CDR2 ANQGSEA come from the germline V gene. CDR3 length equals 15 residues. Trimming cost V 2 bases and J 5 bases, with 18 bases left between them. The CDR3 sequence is CSVELPKDRGYGYTF. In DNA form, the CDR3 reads TGCAGCGTTGAACTTCCGAAGGACAGAGGATATGGCTACACCTTC.

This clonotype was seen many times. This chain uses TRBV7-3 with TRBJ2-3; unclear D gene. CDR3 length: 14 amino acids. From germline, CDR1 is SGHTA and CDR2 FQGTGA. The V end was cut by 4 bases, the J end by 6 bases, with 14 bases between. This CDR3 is CASSSSSAVDTQYF. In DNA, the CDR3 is TGTGCCAGCAGCTCAAGCTCAGCCGTTGATACGCAGTATTTT.

The CDR3 nucleotides read TGTGCCACCAGCAGAGATCCGGACAGACAAGAGACCCAGTACTTC. Protein sequence: CATSRDPDRQETQYF. The gene calls are TRBV15 and TRBJ2-5, with a possible D match to TRBD1 (6 bases). Trimming shortened V by 0 bases and J by 2 bases, and 10 bases separated the two germline ends. The CDR3 covers 15 residues. Per germline, CDR1 LNHNV and CDR2 YYDKDF (reference sequence).

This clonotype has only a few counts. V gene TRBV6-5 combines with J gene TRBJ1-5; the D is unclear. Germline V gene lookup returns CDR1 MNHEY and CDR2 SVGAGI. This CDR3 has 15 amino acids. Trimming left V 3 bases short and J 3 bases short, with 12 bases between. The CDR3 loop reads CASSYSTGPNQPQHF. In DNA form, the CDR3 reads TGTGCCAGCAGTTATTCCACGGGCCCCAATCAGCCCCAGCATTTT.

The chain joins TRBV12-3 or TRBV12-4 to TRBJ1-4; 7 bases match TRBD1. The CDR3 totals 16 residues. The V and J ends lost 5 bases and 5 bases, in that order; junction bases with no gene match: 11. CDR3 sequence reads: CASSGSGTDGNEKLFF. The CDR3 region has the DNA TGTGCCAGCAGTGGGAGCGGGACAGACGGGAATGAAAAACTGTTTTTT.

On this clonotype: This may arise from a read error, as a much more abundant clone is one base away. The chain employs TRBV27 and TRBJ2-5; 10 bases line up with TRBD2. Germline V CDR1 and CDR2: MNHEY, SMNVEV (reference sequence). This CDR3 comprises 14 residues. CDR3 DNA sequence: TGTGCCAGCAGTCGACTAGCGGGCCAAGAGTCCCAGTACTTC. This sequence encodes CASSRLAGQESQYF.

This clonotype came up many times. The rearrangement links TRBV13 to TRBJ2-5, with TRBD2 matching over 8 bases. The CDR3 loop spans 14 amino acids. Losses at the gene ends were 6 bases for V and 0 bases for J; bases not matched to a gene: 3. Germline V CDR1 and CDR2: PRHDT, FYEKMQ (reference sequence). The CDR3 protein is CASRTRGDQETQYF. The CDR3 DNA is TGTGCCAGCAGAACGCGGGGGGACCAAGAGACCCAGTACTTC.